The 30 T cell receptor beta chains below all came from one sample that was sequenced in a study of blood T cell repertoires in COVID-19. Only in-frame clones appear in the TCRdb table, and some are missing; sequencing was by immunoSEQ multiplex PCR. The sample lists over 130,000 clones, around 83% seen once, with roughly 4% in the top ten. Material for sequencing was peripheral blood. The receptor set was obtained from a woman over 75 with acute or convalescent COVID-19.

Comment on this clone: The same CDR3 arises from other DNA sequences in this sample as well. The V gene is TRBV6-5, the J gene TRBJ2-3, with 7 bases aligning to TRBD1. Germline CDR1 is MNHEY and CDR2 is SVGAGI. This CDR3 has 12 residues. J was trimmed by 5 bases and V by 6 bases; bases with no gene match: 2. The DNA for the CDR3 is TGTGCCAGCAGCAGACAGGGAGATACGCAGTATTTT. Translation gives CASSRQGDTQYF.

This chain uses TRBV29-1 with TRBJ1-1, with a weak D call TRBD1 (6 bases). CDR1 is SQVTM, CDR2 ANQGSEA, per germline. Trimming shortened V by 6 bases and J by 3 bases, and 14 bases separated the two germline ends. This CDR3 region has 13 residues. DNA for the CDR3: TGCAGCGTGACGGACAGTACTTACACTGAAGCTTTCTTT. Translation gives CSVTDSTYTEAFF.

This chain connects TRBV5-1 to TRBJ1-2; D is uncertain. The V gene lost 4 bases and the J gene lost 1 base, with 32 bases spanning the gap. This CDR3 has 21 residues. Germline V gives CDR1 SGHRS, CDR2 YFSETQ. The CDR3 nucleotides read TGCGCCAGCAGCCCAGACGGATTCGAGACGACACATCGATTAAATAACTATGGCTACACCTTC. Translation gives CASSPDGFETTHRLNNYGYTF.

CDR3 bases: TGCGCCAGCAGCCAAGAGGGACAGGGATACAATGAGCAGTTCTTC. Translated: CASSQEGQGYNEQFF. The J gene is TRBJ2-1, the V gene TRBV4-1, with 9 bases lining up with TRBD1. Germline CDR1 is MGHRA and CDR2 is YSYEKL. V was clipped by 0 bases and J by 4 bases; unmatched bases: 1. This CDR3 contains 15 residues.

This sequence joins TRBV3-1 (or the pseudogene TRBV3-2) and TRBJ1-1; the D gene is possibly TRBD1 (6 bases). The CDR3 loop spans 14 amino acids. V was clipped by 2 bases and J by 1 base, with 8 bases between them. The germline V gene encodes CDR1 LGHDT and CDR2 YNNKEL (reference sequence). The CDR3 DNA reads TGTGCCAGCAGCCAAAGGGGGACGAACACTGAAGCTTTCTTT. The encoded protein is CASSQRGTNTEAFF.

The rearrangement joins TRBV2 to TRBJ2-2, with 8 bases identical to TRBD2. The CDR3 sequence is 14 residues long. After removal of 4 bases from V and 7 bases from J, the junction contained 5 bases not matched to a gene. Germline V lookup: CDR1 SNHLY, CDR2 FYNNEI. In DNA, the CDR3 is TGTGCCAGCAGTGTAGAGCGGGGGTACGGGGAGCTGTTTTTT. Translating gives CASSVERGYGELFF.

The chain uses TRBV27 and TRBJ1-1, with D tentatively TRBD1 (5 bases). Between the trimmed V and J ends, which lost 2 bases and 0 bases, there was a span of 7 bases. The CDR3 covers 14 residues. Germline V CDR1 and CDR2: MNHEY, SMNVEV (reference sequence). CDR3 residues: CASSLSRVNTEAFF. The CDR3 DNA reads TGTGCCAGCAGTTTAAGCAGGGTGAACACTGAAGCTTTCTTT.

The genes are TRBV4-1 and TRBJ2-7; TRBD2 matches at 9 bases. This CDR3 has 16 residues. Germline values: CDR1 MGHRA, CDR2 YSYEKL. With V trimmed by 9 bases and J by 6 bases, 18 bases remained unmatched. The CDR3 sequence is CASRRGLGGRGFEQYF. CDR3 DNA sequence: TGCGCCAGTCGCCGGGGGTTAGGCGGGAGGGGATTCGAGCAGTACTTC.

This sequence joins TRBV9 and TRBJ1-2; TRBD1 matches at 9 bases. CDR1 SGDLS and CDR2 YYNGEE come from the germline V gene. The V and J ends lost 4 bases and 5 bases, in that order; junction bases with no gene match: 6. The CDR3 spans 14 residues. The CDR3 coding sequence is TGTGCCAGCAGCAAGACCGGGACAGGGTATGGCTACACCTTC. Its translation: CASSKTGTGYGYTF.

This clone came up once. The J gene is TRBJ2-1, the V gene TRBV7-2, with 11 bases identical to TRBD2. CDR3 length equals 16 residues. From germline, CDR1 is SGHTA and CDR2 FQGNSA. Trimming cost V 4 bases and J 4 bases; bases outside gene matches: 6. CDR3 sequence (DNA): TGTGCCAGCAGCTCTAGCCTAGCGGGGGGATACAATGAGCAGTTCTTC. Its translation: CASSSSLAGGYNEQFF. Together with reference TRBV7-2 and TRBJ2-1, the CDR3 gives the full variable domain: GAGVSQSPSNKVTEKGKDVELRCDPISGHTALYWYRQSLGQGLEFLIYFQGNSAPDKSGLPSDRFSAERTGGSVSTLTIQRTQQEDSAVYLCASSSSLAGGYNEQFFGPGTRLTVL.

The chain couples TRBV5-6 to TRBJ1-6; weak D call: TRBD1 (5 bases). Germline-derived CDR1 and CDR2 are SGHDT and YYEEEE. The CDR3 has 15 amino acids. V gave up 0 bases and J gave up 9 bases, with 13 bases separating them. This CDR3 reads CASSLERVGGSPLHF. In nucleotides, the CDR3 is TGTGCCAGCAGCTTGGAGCGAGTCGGGGGTTCACCCCTCCACTTT.

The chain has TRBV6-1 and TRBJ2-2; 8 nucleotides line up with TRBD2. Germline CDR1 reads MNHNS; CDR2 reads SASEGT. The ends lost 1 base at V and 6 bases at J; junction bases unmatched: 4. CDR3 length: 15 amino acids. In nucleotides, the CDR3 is TGTGCCAGCAGTGAAGGGACTAGCTTCCCCGGGGAGCTGTTTTTT. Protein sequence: CASSEGTSFPGELFF.

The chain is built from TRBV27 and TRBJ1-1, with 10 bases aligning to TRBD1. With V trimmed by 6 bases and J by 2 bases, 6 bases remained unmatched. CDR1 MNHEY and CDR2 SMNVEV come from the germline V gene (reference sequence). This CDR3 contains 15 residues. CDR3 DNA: TGTGCCAGCAGAACCCGACAGGGGGCTAACACTGAAGCTTTCTTT. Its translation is CASRTRQGANTEAFF.

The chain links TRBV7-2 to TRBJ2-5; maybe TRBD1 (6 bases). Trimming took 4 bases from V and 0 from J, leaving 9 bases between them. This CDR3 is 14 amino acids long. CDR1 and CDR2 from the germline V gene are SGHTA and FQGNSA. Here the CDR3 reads CASSSQGHQETQYF. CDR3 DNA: TGTGCCAGCAGCTCACAGGGCCACCAAGAGACCCAGTACTTC.

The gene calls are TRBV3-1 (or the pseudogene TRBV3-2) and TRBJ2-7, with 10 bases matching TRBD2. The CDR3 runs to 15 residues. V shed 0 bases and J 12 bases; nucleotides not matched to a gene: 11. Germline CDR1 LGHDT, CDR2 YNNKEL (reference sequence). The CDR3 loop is CASSQETSGAPLRYF. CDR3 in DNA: TGTGCCAGCAGCCAAGAAACTAGCGGGGCCCCTCTGCGGTACTTC.

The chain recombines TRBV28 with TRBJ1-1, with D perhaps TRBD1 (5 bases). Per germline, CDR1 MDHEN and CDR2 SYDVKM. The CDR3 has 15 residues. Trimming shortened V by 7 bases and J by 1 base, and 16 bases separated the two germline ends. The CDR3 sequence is CASIPGGVKNTEAFF. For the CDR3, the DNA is TGTGCCAGCATACCCGGGGGGGTTAAGAACACTGAAGCTTTCTTT.

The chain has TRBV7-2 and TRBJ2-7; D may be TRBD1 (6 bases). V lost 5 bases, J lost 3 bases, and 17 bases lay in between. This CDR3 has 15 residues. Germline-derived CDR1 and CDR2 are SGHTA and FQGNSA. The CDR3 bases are TGTGCCAGCAGCGACTACAGGGCCCTGGGCTACGAGCAGTACTTC. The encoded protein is CASSDYRALGYEQYF.

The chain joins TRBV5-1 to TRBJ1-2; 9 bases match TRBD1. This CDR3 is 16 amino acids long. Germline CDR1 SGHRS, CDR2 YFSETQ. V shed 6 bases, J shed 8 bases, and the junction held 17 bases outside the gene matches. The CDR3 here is CASTNLPGQGLVGYTF. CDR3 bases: TGCGCCAGCACCAATCTCCCGGGACAGGGCCTCGTCGGCTACACCTTC.

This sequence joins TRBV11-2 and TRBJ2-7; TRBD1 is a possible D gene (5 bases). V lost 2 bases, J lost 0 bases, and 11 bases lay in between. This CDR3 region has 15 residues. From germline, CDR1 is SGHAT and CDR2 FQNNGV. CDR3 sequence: CASSLRAGISYEQYF. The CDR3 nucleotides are TGTGCCAGCAGCTTAAGAGCAGGGATCTCCTACGAGCAGTACTTC. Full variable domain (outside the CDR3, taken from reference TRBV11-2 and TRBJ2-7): EAGVAQSPRYKIIEKRQSVAFWCNPISGHATLYWYQQILGQGPKLLIQFQNNGVVDDSQLPKDRFSAERLKGVDSTLKIQPAKLEDSAVYLCASSLRAGISYEQYFGPGTRLTVT.

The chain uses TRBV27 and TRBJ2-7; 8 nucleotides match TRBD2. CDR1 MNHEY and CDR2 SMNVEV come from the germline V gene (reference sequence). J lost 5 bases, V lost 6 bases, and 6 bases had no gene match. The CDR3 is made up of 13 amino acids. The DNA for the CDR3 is TGTGCCAGCAGGTGGACGGGGGGGAACGAGCAGTACTTC. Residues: CASRWTGGNEQYF.

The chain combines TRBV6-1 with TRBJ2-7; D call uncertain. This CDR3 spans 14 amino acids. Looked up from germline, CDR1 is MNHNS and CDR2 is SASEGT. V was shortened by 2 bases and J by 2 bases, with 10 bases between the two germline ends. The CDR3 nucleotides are TGTGCCAGCAGTGAACAGGCTGATACCTACGAGCAGTACTTC. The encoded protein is CASSEQADTYEQYF.

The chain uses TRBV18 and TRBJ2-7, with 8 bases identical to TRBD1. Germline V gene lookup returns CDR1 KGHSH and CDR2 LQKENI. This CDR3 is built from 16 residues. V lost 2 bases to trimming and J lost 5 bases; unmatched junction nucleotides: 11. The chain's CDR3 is CASSPSRTGTLNEQYF. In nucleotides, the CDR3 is TGTGCCAGCTCACCAAGCCGGACAGGGACCTTGAACGAGCAGTACTTC.

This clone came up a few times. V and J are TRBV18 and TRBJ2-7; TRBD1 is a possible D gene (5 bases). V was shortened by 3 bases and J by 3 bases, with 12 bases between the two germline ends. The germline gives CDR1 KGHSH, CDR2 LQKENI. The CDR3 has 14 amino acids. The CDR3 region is CASSPTAYYYEQYF. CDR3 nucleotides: TGTGCCAGCTCACCGACAGCTTACTACTACGAGCAGTACTTC.

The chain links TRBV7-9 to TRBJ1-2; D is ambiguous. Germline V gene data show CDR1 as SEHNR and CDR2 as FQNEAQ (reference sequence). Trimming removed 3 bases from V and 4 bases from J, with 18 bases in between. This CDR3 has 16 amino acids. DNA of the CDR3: TGTGCCAGCAGCTTCTTTTTGGGCGCCCGGGGCTATGGCTACACCTTC. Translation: CASSFFLGARGYGYTF.

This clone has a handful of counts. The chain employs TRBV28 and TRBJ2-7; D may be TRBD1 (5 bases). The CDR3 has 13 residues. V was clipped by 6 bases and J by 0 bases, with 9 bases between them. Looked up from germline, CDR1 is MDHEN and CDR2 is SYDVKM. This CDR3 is CASSHRLSYEQYF. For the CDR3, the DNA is TGTGCCAGCAGCCACAGGCTCTCCTACGAGCAGTACTTC.

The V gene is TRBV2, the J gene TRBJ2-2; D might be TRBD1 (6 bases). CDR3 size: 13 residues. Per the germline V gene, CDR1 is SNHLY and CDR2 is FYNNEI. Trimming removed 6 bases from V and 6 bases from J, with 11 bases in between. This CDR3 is CASRNRVPGELFF. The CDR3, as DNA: TGTGCCAGCAGGAACAGGGTACCCGGGGAGCTGTTTTTT.

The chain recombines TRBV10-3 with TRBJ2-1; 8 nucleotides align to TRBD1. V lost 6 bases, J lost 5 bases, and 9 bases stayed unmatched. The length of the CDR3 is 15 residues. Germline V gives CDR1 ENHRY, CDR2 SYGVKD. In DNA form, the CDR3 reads TGTGCCATCAGCCCTACAGGGGGGAAGGACAATGAGCAGTTCTTC. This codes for CAISPTGGKDNEQFF.

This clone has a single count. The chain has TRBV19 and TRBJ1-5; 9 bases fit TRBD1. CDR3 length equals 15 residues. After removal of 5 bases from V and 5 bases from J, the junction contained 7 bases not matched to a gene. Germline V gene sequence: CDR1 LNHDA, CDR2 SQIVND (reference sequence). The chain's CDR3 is CASSSDRGSDQPQHF. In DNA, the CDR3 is TGTGCCAGTAGTTCCGACAGGGGGTCTGATCAGCCCCAGCATTTT.

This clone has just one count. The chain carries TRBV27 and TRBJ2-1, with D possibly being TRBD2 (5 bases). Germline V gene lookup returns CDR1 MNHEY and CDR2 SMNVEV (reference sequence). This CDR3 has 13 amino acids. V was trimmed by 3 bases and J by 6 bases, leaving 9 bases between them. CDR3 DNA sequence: TGTGCCAGCAGTTTCGCTAGCCGCAATGAGCAGTTCTTC. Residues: CASSFASRNEQFF.

Written as DNA, the CDR3 is TGTGCCAGCAGCTTAGGTCTGGGACAAAACACCATATATTTT. This sequence encodes CASSLGLGQNTIYF. This chain links TRBV7-9 with TRBJ1-3; D may be TRBD1 (6 bases). V was pared by 1 base and J by 6 bases, with 10 bases between. Germline V gene lookup returns CDR1 SEHNR and CDR2 FQNEAQ (reference sequence). The CDR3 has 14 residues. Together with reference TRBV7-9 and TRBJ1-3, the CDR3 gives the full variable domain: DTGVSQNPRHKITKRGQNVTFRCDPISEHNRLYWYRQTLGQGPEFLTYFQNEAQLEKSRLLSDRFSAERPKGSFSTLEIQRTEQGDSAMYLCASSLGLGQNTIYFGEGSWLTVV.